The 19 T cell receptor beta chains presented below share a single source sample, sequenced in a study of blood T cell repertoires in COVID-19. TCRdb's table, derived via immunoSEQ multiplex PCR, lists solely in-frame clones and lacks some. The table has about 430,000 clones, nearly 90% seen once. The sequenced sample was PBMCs or T cells enriched from blood (not recorded which). These receptors all come from a woman under 30 who had been exposed to COVID-19.

This chain connects TRBV6-1 to TRBJ1-2; D call uncertain. CDR1 and CDR2 from the germline V gene are MNHNS and SASEGT. The V gene lost 1 base and the J gene lost 3 bases, with 21 bases spanning the gap. This CDR3 has 18 residues. The DNA for the CDR3 is TGTGCCAGCAGTGAAGGCCTGCTCACTTGGTCCGGGGACTATGGCTACACCTTC. Protein: CASSEGLLTWSGDYGYTF.

V is TRBV4-3 and J is TRBJ1-2; no clear D. The CDR3 extends over 14 amino acids. Trimming left V 0 bases short and J 5 bases short, with 10 bases between. Germline V gene sequence: CDR1 LGHNA, CDR2 YSLEER. CDR3 in DNA: TGCGCCAGCAGCCAAGATCGCGGGCCGTATGGCTACACCTTC. Its translation is CASSQDRGPYGYTF.

This chain uses TRBV28 with TRBJ1-2; 7 bases align to TRBD1. With 7 bases clipped from V and 2 bases from J, the junction kept 10 bases outside the gene matches. Germline CDR1 reads MDHEN; CDR2 reads SYDVKM. The CDR3 has 15 residues. The CDR3 nucleotides are TGTGCCAGCATCTCCGACAGGGACCAAAACTATGGCTACACCTTC. Residues: CASISDRDQNYGYTF.

The chain has TRBV7-9 and TRBJ2-7; 9 bases fit TRBD1. V lost 5 bases and J lost 2; bases outside the gene matches: 10. Germline loops: CDR1 SEHNR, CDR2 FQNEAQ (reference sequence). CDR3 length equals 16 residues. CDR3 in DNA: TGTGCCAGCAGCGCCCAGGACAGGGGCCCTACCTACGAGCAGTACTTC. It is translated as CASSAQDRGPTYEQYF.

The chain carries TRBV6-5 and TRBJ2-3, with TRBD1 as a possible D gene (5 bases). Trimming took 0 bases from V and 0 from J, leaving 7 bases between them. The V gene's germline CDR1 is MNHEY and CDR2 SVGAGI. CDR3 length: 15 amino acids. CDR3 DNA: TGTGCCAGCAGTTACTCGAGACAGAGCACAGATACGCAGTATTTT. It specifies CASSYSRQSTDTQYF.

This clone was seen more than once but under ten times. CDR3 amino acids: CASSVEDRDRYGYTF. The CDR3 nucleotides are TGTGCCAGCAGCGTAGAAGACAGGGATAGGTATGGCTACACCTTC. J is TRBJ1-2 and V is TRBV9, with 7 nucleotides matching TRBD1. This CDR3 has 15 amino acids. V lost 0 bases and J lost 5; bases outside the gene matches: 7. Germline V gives CDR1 SGDLS, CDR2 YYNGEE. Filled out from reference TRBV9 and TRBJ1-2, the complete variable domain reads DSGVTQTPKHLITATGQRVTLRCSPRSGDLSVYWYQQSLDQGLQFLIQYYNGEERAKGNILERFSAQQFPDLHSELNLSSLELGDSALYFCASSVEDRDRYGYTFGSGTRLTVV.

The chain is built from TRBV7-9 and TRBJ1-2, with D possibly being TRBD1 (5 bases). Trimming took 7 bases from V and 4 from J, leaving 19 bases between them. Germline V gives CDR1 SEHNR, CDR2 FQNEAQ (reference sequence). The CDR3 sequence is 15 residues long. CDR3 amino acids: CASTLGAAEAYGYTF. The CDR3 nucleotides read TGTGCCAGCACCCTAGGGGCGGCAGAAGCCTATGGCTACACCTTC. Using reference TRBV7-9 and TRBJ1-2 for the parts outside the CDR3, the full variable domain is DTGVSQNPRHKITKRGQNVTFRCDPISEHNRLYWYRQTLGQGPEFLTYFQNEAQLEKSRLLSDRFSAERPKGSFSTLEIQRTEQGDSAMYLCASTLGAAEAYGYTFGSGTRLTVV.

Note on this clone: This CDR3 is also generated by other DNA sequences in the sample. This chain links TRBV3-1 (or the pseudogene TRBV3-2) with TRBJ2-7, with TRBD1 identical over 10 bases. Unmatched junction bases numbered 1, after V lost 4 bases and J lost 4 bases. CDR1 LGHDT and CDR2 YNNKEL come from the germline V gene (reference sequence). The CDR3 is 13 amino acids. The CDR3 sequence: CASSPGQGYEQYF. Here the CDR3 DNA reads TGTGCCAGCAGCCCGGGACAGGGGTACGAGCAGTACTTC.

This chain joins TRBV28 and TRBJ2-5; TRBD1 matches at 11 bases. This CDR3 has 16 amino acids. CDR1 and CDR2 from the germline V gene are MDHEN and SYDVKM. Losses at the gene ends were 5 bases for V and 1 base for J; bases not matched to a gene: 6. The CDR3 nucleotides are TGTGCCAGCAGTCCCTTCGGACAGGGGGCCCAAGAGACCCAGTACTTC. Amino acid sequence: CASSPFGQGAQETQYF. The entire variable domain, with the rest obtained from reference TRBV28 and TRBJ2-5, is as follows: DVKVTQSSRYLVKRTGEKVFLECVQDMDHENMFWYRQDPGLGLRLIYFSYDVKMKEKGDIPEGYSVSREKKERFSLILESASTNQTSMYLCASSPFGQGAQETQYFGPGTRLLVL.

The chain has TRBV7-2 and TRBJ2-2, with 9 bases lining up with TRBD2. Germline assignment: CDR1 SGHTA and CDR2 FQGNSA. J gave up 4 bases and V 5 bases, and 5 bases lay outside the gene matches. The CDR3 consists of 15 residues. The CDR3 here is CASSLSGSGTGELFF. CDR3 sequence (DNA): TGTGCCAGCAGCCTTAGCGGGAGTGGCACCGGGGAGCTGTTTTTT.

V and J are TRBV11-2 and TRBJ2-1, with a tentative D call TRBD2 (5 bases). The V end was cut by 5 bases, the J end by 6 bases, with 8 bases between. Germline assignment: CDR1 SGHAT and CDR2 FQNNGV. The CDR3 runs 12 residues. The CDR3 region is CASSPSRNEQFF. For the CDR3, the DNA is TGTGCCAGCAGCCCTAGCCGCAATGAGCAGTTCTTC.

The CDR3 reads CASSQVTEAGDYNEQFF. In DNA, the CDR3 is TGCGCCAGCAGCCAAGTAACTGAAGCGGGGGACTACAATGAGCAGTTCTTC. This chain links TRBV4-3 with TRBJ2-1; TRBD2 matches 8 bases. Germline assignment: CDR1 LGHNA and CDR2 YSLEER. V lost 1 base, J lost 3 bases, and 8 bases stayed unmatched. The CDR3 consists of 17 residues.

The gene calls are TRBV9 and TRBJ1-5; tentatively, D is TRBD1 (5 bases). Deletions cut 0 bases from V and 3 bases from J, with 10 bases between. The CDR3 runs to 15 residues. In germline, CDR1 is SGDLS, CDR2 YYNGEE. The CDR3 sequence is CASSVGGGDNQPQHF. The DNA for the CDR3 is TGTGCCAGCAGCGTAGGGGGGGGTGACAATCAGCCCCAGCATTTT.

V usage is TRBV21-1 and J usage is TRBJ1-4. TRBV21-1 is a recognized pseudogene. The CDR3 has 13 residues. The CDR3 nucleotides read TGTGCCGGAGGGTCGGAGGGAAGTGGAAAACTGTTTTTT. Residues: CAGGSEGSGKLFF.

The chain couples TRBV10-3 to TRBJ2-7; the match to TRBD2 covers 7 bases. From germline, CDR1 is ENHRY and CDR2 SYGVKD. The V gene end was trimmed by 8 bases and the J gene end by 0 bases; junction bases not matched to a gene: 13. The CDR3 spans 16 residues. This CDR3 is CAIAEREAGSSYEQYF. The DNA of the CDR3 is TGTGCCATCGCAGAGAGGGAAGCGGGAAGCTCCTACGAGCAGTACTTC.

This clone was seen a handful of times. The chain combines TRBV30 with TRBJ2-7; a weak D match, TRBD2 (6 bases). The germline gives CDR1 GTSNPN, CDR2 SVGIG (reference sequence). V was pared by 0 bases and J by 5 bases, with 11 bases between. The CDR3 has 13 residues. CDR3 sequence: CAWSVQSGDEQYF. The CDR3, as DNA: TGTGCCTGGAGTGTACAGTCGGGAGACGAGCAGTACTTC. Complete variable domain (other parts from reference TRBV30 and TRBJ2-7): SQTIHQWPATLVQPVGSPLSLECTVEGTSNPNLYWYRQAAGRGLQLLFYSVGIGQISSEVPQNLSASRPQDRQFILSSKKLLLSDSGFYLCAWSVQSGDEQYFGPGTRLTVT.

The chain joins TRBV18 to TRBJ2-7; 7 bases match TRBD1. The CDR3 runs to 14 residues. The germline V gene encodes CDR1 KGHSH and CDR2 LQKENI. The V gene end was trimmed by 6 bases and the J gene end by 6 bases; junction bases not matched to a gene: 11. CDR3 sequence: CASSRDRPNGEQYF. The CDR3 DNA reads as TGTGCCAGCTCCCGGGACAGACCAAACGGCGAGCAGTACTTC.

This clone was seen a handful of times. The rearrangement links TRBV28 to TRBJ1-3, with 7 positions matching TRBD1. This CDR3 contains 16 residues. Germline-derived CDR1 and CDR2 are MDHEN and SYDVKM. V was clipped by 2 bases and J by 0 bases; unmatched bases: 4. The CDR3 nucleotides are TGTGCCAGCAGTTTAGATACAGGGGTCTCTGGAAACACCATATATTTT. This encodes CASSLDTGVSGNTIYF.

The V call is TRBV7-3, the J call TRBJ2-3, with 8 nucleotides matching TRBD1. This CDR3 contains 13 residues. Germline V CDR1 and CDR2: SGHTA, FQGTGA. V was pared by 5 bases and J by 5 bases, with 3 bases of the junction left unmatched. In nucleotides, the CDR3 is TGTGCCAGCAGCGCCGGACAGGGAGATACGCAGTATTTT. Its protein is CASSAGQGDTQYF.